This T cell receptor (beta chain) is drawn from a study of breast tumors, draining lymph nodes, adjacent tissues. Study-wide results and caveats: Tumor and nontumor repertoires were significantly more similar in luminal-like than in basal-like breast cancer. Most tumor T cells seemingly derive from lymph node, then expand in tumor.

The germline gives CDR1 SGHTA, CDR2 FQGNSA. CDR3 size: 16 residues. The ends lost 5 bases at V and 3 bases at J; junction bases unmatched: 12. This clonotype was seen ten or more times. Its antigen is still unknown. TCRdb called the multiplex PCR reads again in MiXCR, with one record for every CDR3 protein. In the table there are hundreds of thousands of distinct CDR3 sequences, about 32% of which are singletons. Samples came from axillary lymph nodes draining the breast cancer. Sequencing was carried out using axillary lymph node tissue. The chain carries TRBV7-2 and TRBJ2-5; TRBD1 matches 7 bases. This TCR derives from a female donor with breast cancer. Some clones in this sample may be carry-over from other donors' samples. The CDR3 here is CASSTGARRSKETQYF. CDR3 nucleotide sequence: TGTGCCAGCAGCACAGGGGCCAGAAGAAGTAAAGAGACCCAGTACTTC.